These 16 T cell receptor beta chains were sequenced from one sample in a study of metastatic and nonmetastatic thyroid tumors. Thyroid surgery was performed in patients who had received no treatment beforehand. TCRdb re-called the PCR reads with MiXCR. The sample records approximately 30,000 clones, around 3.5% being singletons. Sequencing input: blood. The receptor source for this set is a male donor with papillary thyroid cancer or a benign thyroid nodule (not recorded which). Some clones in this sample may be carry-over from other donors' samples.

There are many counts of this clone. The chain is built from TRBV4-3 and TRBJ1-2, with 11 bases aligning to TRBD1. Germline CDR1 is LGHNA and CDR2 is YSLEER. J gave up 4 bases and V 3 bases, and 7 bases lay outside the gene matches. The CDR3 covers 16 residues. CDR3 amino acids: CASSHGQGARFYGYTF. The CDR3 DNA sequence: TGCGCCAGCAGCCATGGACAGGGGGCGCGGTTCTATGGCTACACCTTC.

This clone was recorded many times. This rearrangement joins TRBV7-2 to TRBJ1-1, with D uncertain. Germline V gene sequence: CDR1 SGHTA, CDR2 FQGNSA. The CDR3 loop spans 13 amino acids. V was trimmed by 2 bases and J by 2 bases, leaving 6 bases between them. The CDR3 here is CASSLSDNTEAFF. CDR3 in DNA: TGTGCCAGCAGCTTATCCGATAACACTGAAGCTTTCTTT.

This clone was observed at least ten times. This chain connects TRBV3-1 to TRBJ2-7, with 7 nucleotides matching TRBD1. This CDR3 region has 14 residues. Germline CDR1 is LGHDT and CDR2 is YNNKEL (reference sequence). Trimming cost V 4 bases and J 3 bases; bases outside gene matches: 6. The CDR3 here is CASSLGQASYEQYF. CDR3 sequence (DNA): TGTGCCAGCAGCCTAGGACAGGCTAGCTACGAGCAGTACTTC.

This clone was seen a few times. One end of the junction does not line up with germline, which may come from a read error. The gene calls are TRBV19 and TRBJ2-2, with D uncertain. The CDR3 spans 14 residues. The germline CDR1 and CDR2 sequences are LNHDA and SQIVND (reference sequence). The CDR3 nucleotides are TGTGCCAGCAGTATTCGAGGCCTCTCCGGGCAGCTGTTTTTT. This gives the protein CASSIRGLSGQLFF.

The chain carries TRBV20-1 and TRBJ2-7, with D perhaps matching TRBD2 (6 bases). The germline gives CDR1 DFQATT, CDR2 SNEGSKA (reference sequence). The V end lost 1 base, the J end lost 2 bases, and 6 bases lay between the germline ends. CDR3 length equals 12 residues. In nucleotides, the CDR3 is TGCAGTGCTAGAGGACTAGCCTACGAGCAGTACTTC. This encodes CSARGLAYEQYF.

V and J are TRBV6-5 and TRBJ1-6, with a tentative D call TRBD1 (5 bases). V lost 4 bases and J lost 4, with 8 bases in between. From germline, CDR1 is MNHEY and CDR2 SVGAGI. CDR3 size: 14 residues. The CDR3 region has the DNA TGTGCCAGCAGTTGGGGGGGTTATAATTCACCCCTCCACTTT. Translation: CASSWGGYNSPLHF.

This clone was found a few times. The V and J genes are TRBV6-2 or TRBV6-3 and TRBJ2-2, with D perhaps assigned TRBD1 or TRBD2 (5 bases each). This CDR3 comprises 14 residues. Looked up from germline, CDR1 is MNHEY and CDR2 is SVGEGT. Deletions cut 8 bases from V and 0 bases from J, with 10 bases between. CDR3 in amino acids: CASSRGTNTGELFF. CDR3 nucleotide sequence: TGTGCCAGCTCGAGGGGCACGAACACCGGGGAGCTGTTTTTT.

This clone came up many times. This chain connects TRBV7-8 to TRBJ2-5, with a possible D match to TRBD2 (6 bases). The CDR3 is 14 residues long. Germline V lookup: CDR1 SGHVS, CDR2 FQNEAQ. V lost 3 bases and J lost 3, with 11 bases in between. The CDR3 is CASSFASVKETQYF. The CDR3 DNA reads as TGTGCCAGCAGCTTCGCTAGCGTCAAAGAGACCCAGTACTTC. Variable domain in full (rest from reference TRBV7-8 and TRBJ2-5): GAGVSQSPRYKVAKRGQDVALRCDPISGHVSLFWYQQALGQGPEFLTYFQNEAQLDKSGLPSDRFFAERPEGSVSTLKIQRTQQEDSAVYLCASSFASVKETQYFGPGTRLLVL.

The chain employs TRBV7-2 and TRBJ2-1; no firm D call. CDR1 is SGHTA, CDR2 FQGNSA, per germline. With 1 base removed from V and 10 bases from J, the gap between germline ends came to 20 bases. This CDR3 has 16 residues. CDR3 DNA: TGTGCCAGCAGCTTAGGGTTCGGTGGGGTGGGTTGGGAGCAGTTCTTC. It translates to CASSLGFGGVGWEQFF.

This chain uses TRBV11-2 with TRBJ2-7; the D call may be TRBD1 or TRBD2 (7 bases each). Germline CDR1 is SGHAT and CDR2 is FQNNGV. V was shortened by 4 bases and J by 2 bases, with 27 bases between the two germline ends. CDR3 length: 19 amino acids. In DNA form, the CDR3 reads TGTGCCAGCAGCTCCCTAGACAGGGATAAAGGGAGGGTAACCTACGAGCAGTACTTC. Encoded protein: CASSSLDRDKGRVTYEQYF.

The chain employs TRBV12-3 or TRBV12-4 and TRBJ2-7; D ambiguous. This CDR3 comprises 11 residues. V lost 3 bases, J lost 3 bases, and 3 bases lay in between. CDR3 sequence reads: CASSFNYEQYF. In nucleotides, the CDR3 is TGTGCCAGCAGTTTTAACTACGAGCAGTACTTC.

The gene calls are TRBV6-2 or TRBV6-3 and TRBJ2-3; D gene unclear. In germline, CDR1 is MNHEY, CDR2 SVGEGT. The CDR3 is 11 amino acids. The V end lost 11 bases, the J end lost 3 bases, and 9 bases lay between the germline ends. CDR3 sequence reads: CALSLTDTQYF. CDR3 nucleotides: TGTGCCCTCAGCCTTACAGATACGCAGTATTTT.

This clone has a handful of counts. The V gene is TRBV19, the J gene TRBJ2-2; 9 positions match TRBD1. The V segment lost 10 bases and the J segment 14 bases; nucleotides outside the gene matches: 17. CDR3 size: 14 residues. The germline V gene encodes CDR1 LNHDA and CDR2 SQIVND (reference sequence). CDR3 protein: CAIGGQGFTGYLFF. CDR3 sequence (DNA): TGTGCCATCGGGGGACAGGGCTTCACCGGGTATCTGTTTTTT. The variable domain in full, completed from reference TRBV19 and TRBJ2-2, reads DGGITQSPKYLFRKEGQNVTLSCEQNLNHDAMYWYRQDPGQGLRLIYYSQIVNDFQKGDIAEGYSVSREKKESFPLTVTSAQKNPTAFYLCAIGGQGFTGYLFFGEGSRLTVL.

This chain links TRBV6-1 with TRBJ1-5, with TRBD1 matching 7 bases. The CDR3 totals 15 residues. CDR1 and CDR2 (germline): MNHNS, SASEGT. The V segment lost 1 base and the J segment 6 bases; nucleotides outside the gene matches: 6. The CDR3 region has the DNA TGTGCCAGCAGTGAAGAGGGGGCCGCCGTTCAGCCCCAGCATTTT. Its protein product is CASSEEGAAVQPQHF.

The chain carries TRBV2 and TRBJ2-2; 8 positions agree with TRBD2. Germline V gene lookup returns CDR1 SNHLY and CDR2 FYNNEI. CDR3 length: 15 residues. After removal of 5 bases from V and 4 bases from J, the junction contained 6 bases not matched to a gene. CDR3 amino acids: CASSQRLAPTGELFF. CDR3 nucleotide sequence: TGTGCCAGCAGTCAACGACTAGCGCCCACCGGGGAGCTGTTTTTT.

This clone was observed many times. This chain links TRBV9 with TRBJ2-7, with 8 bases aligning to TRBD2. The CDR3 is 16 amino acids. Germline CDR1 SGDLS, CDR2 YYNGEE. Trimming removed 0 bases from V and 4 bases from J; junction bases left unmatched: 9. This CDR3 reads CASSVEGSGIIYEQYF. CDR3 in DNA: TGTGCCAGCAGCGTAGAGGGTAGCGGGATAATTTACGAGCAGTACTTC.